These 21 T cell receptor beta chains were sequenced from one sample in a study of cytomegalovirus exposure and HLA in healthy donors. Primers: 60 Vbeta forward and 13 Jbeta reverse. Clones were sequenced by immunoSEQ multiplex PCR, and TCRdb holds only the in-frame ones, with some missing. Of around 94,000 clones listed, about three quarters are singletons. Source material: PBMCs. These receptors originate from a woman between 40 and 50 years old in good health and CMV-seropositive.

This chain uses TRBV5-1 with TRBJ2-3; a possible D gene is TRBD2 (6 bases). The V end was cut by 4 bases, the J end by 1 base, with 16 bases between. This CDR3 contains 16 residues. Germline V lookup: CDR1 SGHRS, CDR2 YFSETQ. In nucleotides, the CDR3 is TGCGCCAGCAGCCACTACCAACGCGGGGGCACAGATACGCAGTATTTT. It yields the protein CASSHYQRGGTDTQYF.

The chain uses TRBV7-9 and TRBJ1-1; D may be TRBD1 (5 bases). The germline V gene encodes CDR1 SEHNR and CDR2 FQNEAQ (reference sequence). V was trimmed by 3 bases and J by 2 bases, leaving 7 bases between them. The CDR3 sequence is 13 residues long. The DNA of the CDR3 is TGTGCCAGCAGCTTCGGGGGAAACACTGAAGCTTTCTTT. Translated, it gives CASSFGGNTEAFF.

V and J are TRBV28 and TRBJ2-5, with D uncertain. V was cut by 4 bases and J by 1 base, with 7 bases left in between. The CDR3 is 13 residues long. The V gene's germline CDR1 is MDHEN and CDR2 SYDVKM. CDR3 sequence (DNA): TGTGCCAGCAGTTCCCCCCTCCAAGAGACCCAGTACTTC. It specifies CASSSPLQETQYF.

This rearrangement joins TRBV28 to TRBJ2-7, with D perhaps TRBD2 (6 bases). CDR1 and CDR2 (germline): MDHEN, SYDVKM. CDR3 length: 15 residues. Trimming removed 6 bases at V and 0 bases at J, with 15 bases between. CDR3 DNA: TGTGCCAGCAGCATTCTACGGGGGAGCTCCTACGAGCAGTACTTC. It codes for CASSILRGSSYEQYF.

The chain couples TRBV29-1 to TRBJ2-7; no reliable D call. From germline, CDR1 is SQVTM and CDR2 ANQGSEA. The CDR3 covers 11 residues. CDR3 protein: CRLCMSNEQYF. CDR3 DNA sequence: TGCAGATTATGCATGAGCAACGAGCAGTACTTC.

This clone was detected a few times. This chain uses TRBV6-5 with TRBJ1-3, with D possibly TRBD1 on 5 matching bases. V lost 11 bases and J 0 bases, leaving 14 bases between the germline ends. This CDR3 is built from 14 residues. Germline V gene sequence: CDR1 MNHEY, CDR2 SVGAGI. CDR3 sequence: CAVMTDSSGNTIYF. CDR3 DNA sequence: TGTGCCGTCATGACAGACAGCTCTGGAAACACCATATATTTT.

The gene calls are TRBV27 and TRBJ1-1; the D gene is possibly TRBD1 (6 bases). The V gene's germline CDR1 is MNHEY and CDR2 SMNVEV (reference sequence). The length of the CDR3 is 14 residues. V was clipped by 0 bases and J by 3 bases, with 8 bases between them. The CDR3 region has the DNA TGTGCCAGCAGTTTATCGGGGGCGTACACTGAAGCTTTCTTT. Translated, it gives CASSLSGAYTEAFF.

The chain couples TRBV25-1 to TRBJ1-5; 10 bases are shared with TRBD1. The CDR3 covers 14 residues. The ends lost 8 bases at V and 5 bases at J; junction bases unmatched: 6. Germline V gives CDR1 MGHDK, CDR2 SYGVNS. CDR3 DNA sequence: TGTGCCAGCCCCGAGGACAGGGGGGATCAGCCCCAGCATTTT. Its translation is CASPEDRGDQPQHF.

The chain couples TRBV7-8 to TRBJ2-7, with D perhaps matching TRBD2 (6 bases). CDR3 length equals 16 residues. Per the germline V gene, CDR1 is SGHVS and CDR2 is FQNEAQ. V was trimmed by 5 bases and J by 2 bases, leaving 19 bases between them. The CDR3 loop reads CASSPLGSGSTYEQYF. The DNA of the CDR3 is TGTGCCAGCAGCCCGCTGGGTAGCGGCAGCACCTACGAGCAGTACTTC.

The chain joins TRBV5-6 to TRBJ2-7; 7 bases align to TRBD2. Germline trimming cut 0 bases from V and 7 bases from J; bases unmatched to any gene: 7. The germline gives CDR1 SGHDT, CDR2 YYEEEE. This CDR3 has 14 amino acids. CDR3 in amino acids: CASSLVAGDGEQYF. In DNA, the CDR3 is TGTGCCAGCAGCTTGGTTGCGGGGGATGGGGAGCAGTACTTC.

The chain has TRBV5-4 and TRBJ2-7; D remains ambiguous. Trimming cost V 1 base and J 6 bases, with 8 bases left between them. Looked up from germline, CDR1 is SGHNT and CDR2 is YYREEE (reference sequence). This CDR3 is built from 12 residues. In DNA form, the CDR3 reads TGTGCCAGCAGCTTGAAGCCCGGCGAGCAGTACTTC. Translation: CASSLKPGEQYF.

This rearrangement joins TRBV11-3 to TRBJ2-3, with D tentatively TRBD2 (6 bases). The CDR3 consists of 16 residues. The ends were cut back, 5 bases at V and 4 bases at J, with 19 bases in the middle. CDR1 and CDR2 from the germline V gene are SGHNT and YENEEA. The DNA for the CDR3 is TGTGCCAGCAGCCTTGGGTCTAGCGCGCTAGCAGATACGCAGTATTTT. This translates into CASSLGSSALADTQYF.

The V gene is TRBV6-5, the J gene TRBJ2-1; 9 bases align to TRBD1. This CDR3 has 15 amino acids. CDR1 and CDR2 from the germline V gene are MNHEY and SVGAGI. The V gene end was trimmed by 7 bases and the J gene end by 6 bases; junction bases not matched to a gene: 10. CDR3 sequence: CASKAGTGRSNEQFF. Written as DNA, the CDR3 is TGTGCCAGCAAAGCGGGGACAGGGAGAAGCAATGAGCAGTTCTTC.

The chain is built from TRBV4-1 and TRBJ1-3, with 7 bases matching TRBD1. The CDR3 length is 16 residues. Trimming cost V 4 bases and J 4 bases; bases outside gene matches: 10. Germline CDR1 MGHRA, CDR2 YSYEKL. Written as DNA, the CDR3 is TGCGCCAGCAGCCGAACCCCAGGGGGGCCGGGAAACACCATATATTTT. Translating gives CASSRTPGGPGNTIYF.

The chain is built from TRBV7-6 and TRBJ2-7, with D possibly TRBD2 on 8 matching bases. This CDR3 has 19 amino acids. Germline lookup yields CDR1 SGHVS and CDR2 FNYEAQ. V was clipped by 2 bases and J by 4 bases, with 27 bases between them. The DNA for the CDR3 is TGTGCCAGCAGCTTATACCCCCCTAGGGGGCGGGAGGTCGGTTACGAGCAGTACTTC. Translating it yields CASSLYPPRGREVGYEQYF.

J is TRBJ1-1 and V is TRBV19; D gene ambiguous. V lost 3 bases and J lost 0, with 11 bases in between. Germline V CDR1 and CDR2: LNHDA, SQIVND (reference sequence). CDR3 size: 15 residues. The CDR3 protein is CASSMSGRMNTEAFF. DNA of the CDR3: TGTGCCAGTAGTATGTCAGGCAGGATGAACACTGAAGCTTTCTTT.

Only a few counts were recorded for this clone. V usage is TRBV28 and J usage is TRBJ1-2; possibly TRBD1 for D (6 bases). Germline-derived CDR1 and CDR2 are MDHEN and SYDVKM. The length of the CDR3 is 14 residues. The ends were cut back, 2 bases at V and 7 bases at J, with 14 bases in the middle. CDR3: CASSLAAGAGGYTF. Here the CDR3 DNA reads TGTGCCAGCAGTTTAGCGGCGGGGGCTGGTGGCTACACCTTC.

The chain uses TRBV5-1 and TRBJ2-7; tentatively, D is TRBD2 (5 bases). The germline V gene has CDR1 SGHRS and CDR2 YFSETQ. CDR3 length equals 15 residues. V was cut by 2 bases and J by 0 bases, with 12 bases left in between. The CDR3 region has the DNA TGCGCCAGCAGCTTAACAAGCGGAAGCTCCTACGAGCAGTACTTC. Translating gives CASSLTSGSSYEQYF.

V usage is TRBV2 and J usage is TRBJ1-4, with TRBD1 matching over 7 bases. Germline CDR1 SNHLY, CDR2 FYNNEI. The V segment lost 5 bases and the J segment 7 bases; nucleotides outside the gene matches: 10. The CDR3 is made up of 15 amino acids. The CDR3 reads CASSKDRVRVEKLFF. In DNA form, the CDR3 reads TGTGCCAGCAGTAAAGACAGGGTCAGGGTTGAAAAACTGTTTTTT.

The chain uses TRBV15 and TRBJ2-7; D remains unclear. Per the germline V gene, CDR1 is LNHNV and CDR2 is YYDKDF (reference sequence). With 1 base removed from V and 0 bases from J, the gap between germline ends came to 10 bases. The CDR3 sequence is 15 residues long. This CDR3 is CATSRVVSDSYEQYF. The CDR3 region has the DNA TGTGCCACCAGCAGAGTTGTGAGCGACTCCTACGAGCAGTACTTC. The full variable domain, in which reference TRBV15 and TRBJ2-7 provide the parts outside the CDR3, is DAMVIQNPRYQVTQFGKPVTLSCSQTLNHNVMYWYQQKSSQAPKLLFHYYDKDFNNEADTPDNFQSRRPNTSFCFLDIRSPGLGDTAMYLCATSRVVSDSYEQYFGPGTRLTVT.

V and J are TRBV5-4 and TRBJ2-1; TRBD2 agrees at 10 bases. The CDR3 length is 18 residues. J gave up 7 bases and V 0 bases, and 13 bases lay outside the gene matches. Germline V gives CDR1 SGHNT, CDR2 YYREEE (reference sequence). The CDR3 DNA reads as TGTGCCAGCAGCTTGGCTGCGTCGCCTAGCGGGAGCCGGAATGAGCAGTTCTTC. Translation gives CASSLAASPSGSRNEQFF.